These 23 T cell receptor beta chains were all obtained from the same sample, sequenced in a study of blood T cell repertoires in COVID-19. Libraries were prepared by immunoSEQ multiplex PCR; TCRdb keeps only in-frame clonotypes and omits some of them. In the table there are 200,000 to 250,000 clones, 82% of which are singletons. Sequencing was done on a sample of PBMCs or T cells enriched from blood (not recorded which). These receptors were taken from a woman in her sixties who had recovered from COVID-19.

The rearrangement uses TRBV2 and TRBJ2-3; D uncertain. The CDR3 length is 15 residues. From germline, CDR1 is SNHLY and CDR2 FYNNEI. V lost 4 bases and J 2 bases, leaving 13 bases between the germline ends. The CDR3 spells CASSVSGILTDTQYF. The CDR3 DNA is TGTGCCAGCAGTGTATCGGGTATTCTCACAGATACGCAGTATTTT.

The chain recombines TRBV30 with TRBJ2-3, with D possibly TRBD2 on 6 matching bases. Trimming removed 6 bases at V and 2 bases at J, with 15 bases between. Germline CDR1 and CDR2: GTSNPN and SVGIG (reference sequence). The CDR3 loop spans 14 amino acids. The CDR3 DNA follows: TGTGCCTGTAGACTAGGCGGGCCCACAGATACGCAGTATTTT. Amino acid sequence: CACRLGGPTDTQYF.

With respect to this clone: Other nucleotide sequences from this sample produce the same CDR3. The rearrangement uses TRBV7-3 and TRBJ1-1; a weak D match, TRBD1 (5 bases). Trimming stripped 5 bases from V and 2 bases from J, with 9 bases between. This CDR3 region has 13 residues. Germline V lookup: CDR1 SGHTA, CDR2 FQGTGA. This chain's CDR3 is CASSPQGNTEAFF. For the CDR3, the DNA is TGTGCCAGCAGCCCTCAGGGTAACACTGAAGCTTTCTTT.

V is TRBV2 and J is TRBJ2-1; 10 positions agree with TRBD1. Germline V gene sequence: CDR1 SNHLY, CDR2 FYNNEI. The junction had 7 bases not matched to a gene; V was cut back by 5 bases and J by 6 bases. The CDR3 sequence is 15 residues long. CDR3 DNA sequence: TGTGCCAGCAGTTACCGACAGGGGGCGCGCAATGAGCAGTTCTTC. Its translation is CASSYRQGARNEQFF.

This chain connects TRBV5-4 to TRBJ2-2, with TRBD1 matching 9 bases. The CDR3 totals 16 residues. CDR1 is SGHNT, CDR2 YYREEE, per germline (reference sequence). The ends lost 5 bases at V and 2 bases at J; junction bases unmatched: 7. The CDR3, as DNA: TGTGCCAGCAGGCCCCAGGGACAGGGAAACACCGGGGAGCTGTTTTTT. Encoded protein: CASRPQGQGNTGELFF. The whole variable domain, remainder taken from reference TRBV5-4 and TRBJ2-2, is ETGVTQSPTHLIKTRGQQVTLRCSSQSGHNTVSWYQQALGQGPQFIFQYYREEENGRGNFPPRFSGLQFPNYSSELNVNALELDDSALYLCASRPQGQGNTGELFFGEGSRLTVL.

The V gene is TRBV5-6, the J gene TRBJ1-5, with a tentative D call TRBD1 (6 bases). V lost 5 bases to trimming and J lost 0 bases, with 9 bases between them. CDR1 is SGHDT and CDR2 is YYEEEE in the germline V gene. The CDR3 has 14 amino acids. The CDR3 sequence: CASSRTASNQPQHF. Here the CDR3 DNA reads TGTGCCAGCAGTCGGACAGCTAGCAATCAGCCCCAGCATTTT.

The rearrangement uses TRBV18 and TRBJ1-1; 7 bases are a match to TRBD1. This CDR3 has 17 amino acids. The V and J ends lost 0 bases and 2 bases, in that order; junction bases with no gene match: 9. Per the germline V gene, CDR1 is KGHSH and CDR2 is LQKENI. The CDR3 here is CASSPPSRQGRNTEAFF. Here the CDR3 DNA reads TGTGCCAGCTCACCACCGTCTAGACAGGGACGAAACACTGAAGCTTTCTTT.

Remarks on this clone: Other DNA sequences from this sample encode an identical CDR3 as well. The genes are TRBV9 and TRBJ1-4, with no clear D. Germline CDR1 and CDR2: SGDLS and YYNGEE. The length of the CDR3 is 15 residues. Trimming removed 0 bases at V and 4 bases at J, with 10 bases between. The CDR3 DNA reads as TGTGCCAGCAGCGTAGGCGCCGGTAGTAATGAAAAACTGTTTTTT. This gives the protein CASSVGAGSNEKLFF.

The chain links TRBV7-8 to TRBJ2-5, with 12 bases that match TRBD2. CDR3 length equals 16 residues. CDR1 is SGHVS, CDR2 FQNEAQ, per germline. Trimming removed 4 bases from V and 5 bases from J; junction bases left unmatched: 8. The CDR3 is CASSSWTSGIEETQYF. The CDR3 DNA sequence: TGTGCCAGCAGCTCATGGACTAGCGGGATTGAGGAGACCCAGTACTTC.

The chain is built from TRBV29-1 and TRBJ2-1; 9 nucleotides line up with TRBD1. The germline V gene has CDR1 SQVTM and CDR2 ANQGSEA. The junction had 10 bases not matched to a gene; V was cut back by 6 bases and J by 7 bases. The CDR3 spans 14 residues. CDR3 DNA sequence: TGCAGCGTCGTACTAGGGGACAGGGTAAATGAGCAGTTCTTC. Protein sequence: CSVVLGDRVNEQFF.

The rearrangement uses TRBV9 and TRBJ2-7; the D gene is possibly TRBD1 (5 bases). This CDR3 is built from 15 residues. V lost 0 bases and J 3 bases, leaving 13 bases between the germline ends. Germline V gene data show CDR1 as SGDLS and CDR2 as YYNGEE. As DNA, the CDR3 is TGTGCCAGCAGCGTAGGCCAGGGCGGTCGCTACGAGCAGTACTTC. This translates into CASSVGQGGRYEQYF.

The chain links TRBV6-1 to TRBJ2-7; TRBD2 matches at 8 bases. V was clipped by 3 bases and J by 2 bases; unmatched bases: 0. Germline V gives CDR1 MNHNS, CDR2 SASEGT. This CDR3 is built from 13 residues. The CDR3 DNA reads TGTGCCAGCAGTGACGGGGGGGCCTACGAGCAGTACTTC. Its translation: CASSDGGAYEQYF.

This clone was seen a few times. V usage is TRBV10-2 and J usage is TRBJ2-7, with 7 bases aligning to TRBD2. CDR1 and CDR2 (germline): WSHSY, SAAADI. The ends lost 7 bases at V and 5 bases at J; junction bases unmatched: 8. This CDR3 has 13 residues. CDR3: CASIGGSIDEQYF. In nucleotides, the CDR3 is TGCGCCAGCATCGGCGGGAGTATCGACGAGCAGTACTTC.

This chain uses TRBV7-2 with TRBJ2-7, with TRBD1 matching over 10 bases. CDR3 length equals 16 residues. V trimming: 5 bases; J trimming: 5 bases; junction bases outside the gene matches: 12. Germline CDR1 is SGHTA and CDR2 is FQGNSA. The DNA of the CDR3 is TGTGCCAGCAGCGCAAGCCGGGACAGGGGTTCCCACGAGCAGTACTTC. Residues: CASSASRDRGSHEQYF.

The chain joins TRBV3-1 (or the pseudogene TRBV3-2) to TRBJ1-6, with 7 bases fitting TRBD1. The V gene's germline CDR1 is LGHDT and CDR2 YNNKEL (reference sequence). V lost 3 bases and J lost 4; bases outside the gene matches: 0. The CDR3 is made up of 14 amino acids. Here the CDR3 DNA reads TGTGCCAGCAGCCAGGACAGGTATAATTCACCCCTCCACTTT. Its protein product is CASSQDRYNSPLHF.

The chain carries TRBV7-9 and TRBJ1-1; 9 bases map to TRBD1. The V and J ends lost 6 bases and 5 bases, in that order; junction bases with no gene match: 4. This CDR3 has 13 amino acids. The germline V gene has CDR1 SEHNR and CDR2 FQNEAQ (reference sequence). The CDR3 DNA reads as TGTGCCAGCAGATGGGACAGGGATACTGAAGCTTTCTTT. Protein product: CASRWDRDTEAFF.

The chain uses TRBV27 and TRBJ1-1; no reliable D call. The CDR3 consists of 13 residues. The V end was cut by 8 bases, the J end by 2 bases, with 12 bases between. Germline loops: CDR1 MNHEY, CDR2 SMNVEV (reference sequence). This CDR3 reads CASGGSENTEAFF. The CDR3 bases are TGTGCCAGCGGAGGTTCGGAAAACACTGAAGCTTTCTTT.

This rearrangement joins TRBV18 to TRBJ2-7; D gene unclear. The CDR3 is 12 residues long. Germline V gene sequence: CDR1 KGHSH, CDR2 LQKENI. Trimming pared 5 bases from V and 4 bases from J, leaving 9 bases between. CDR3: CASSSQEYEQYF. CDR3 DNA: TGTGCCAGCTCATCCCAGGAATACGAGCAGTACTTC.

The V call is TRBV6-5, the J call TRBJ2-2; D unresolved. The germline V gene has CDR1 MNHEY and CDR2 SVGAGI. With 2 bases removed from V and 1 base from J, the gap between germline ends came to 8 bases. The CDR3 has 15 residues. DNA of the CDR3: TGTGCCAGCAGTTACGGGCTGGTGAACACCGGGGAGCTGTTTTTT. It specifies CASSYGLVNTGELFF.

The CDR3 loop is CASSDRTSGSYEQYF. CDR3 in DNA: TGTGCCAGCAGTGATAGGACTAGCGGGAGTTACGAGCAGTACTTC. The chain has TRBV27 and TRBJ2-7, with TRBD2 matching 13 bases. The CDR3 covers 15 residues. V was clipped by 5 bases and J by 4 bases; unmatched bases: 5. Germline values: CDR1 MNHEY, CDR2 SMNVEV (reference sequence).

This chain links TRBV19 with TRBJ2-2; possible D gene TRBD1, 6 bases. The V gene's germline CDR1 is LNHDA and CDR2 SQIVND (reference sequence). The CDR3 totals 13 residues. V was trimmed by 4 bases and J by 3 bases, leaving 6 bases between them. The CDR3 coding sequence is TGTGCCAGTAGTAGGGGGCACACCGGGGAGCTGTTTTTT. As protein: CASSRGHTGELFF. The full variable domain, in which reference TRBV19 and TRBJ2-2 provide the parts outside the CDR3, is DGGITQSPKYLFRKEGQNVTLSCEQNLNHDAMYWYRQDPGQGLRLIYYSQIVNDFQKGDIAEGYSVSREKKESFPLTVTSAQKNPTAFYLCASSRGHTGELFFGEGSRLTVL.

CDR3 nucleotides: TGCGCCAGCGAGCCTGGACAGGGGGCATACGAGCAGTACTTC. Translating it yields CASEPGQGAYEQYF. The rearrangement joins TRBV5-1 to TRBJ2-7, with TRBD1 matching 11 bases. The CDR3 has 14 amino acids. V lost 7 bases and J lost 4; bases outside the gene matches: 7. CDR1 SGHRS and CDR2 YFSETQ come from the germline V gene.

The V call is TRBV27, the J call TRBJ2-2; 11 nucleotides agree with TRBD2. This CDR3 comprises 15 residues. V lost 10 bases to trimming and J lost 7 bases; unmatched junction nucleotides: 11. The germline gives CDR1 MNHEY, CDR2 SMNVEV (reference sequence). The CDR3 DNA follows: TGTGCCACCCGTTTAGCGGGAGGGCCCGTCGGGGAGCTGTTTTTT. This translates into CATRLAGGPVGELFF.